This T cell receptor beta chain derives from a study of T cell responses to AZD1222 COVID-19 vaccine. The CDR3 consists of 16 residues. J was trimmed by 2 bases and V by 5 bases; bases with no gene match: 4. Germline V gene data show CDR1 as SGHVS and CDR2 as FQNEAQ. Assay: immunoSEQ multiplex PCR; the TCRdb copy retains only in-frame clones and omits some. The sample contains about 130,000 clones, around 94% of which appear only once. V is TRBV7-8 and J is TRBJ2-5; the match to TRBD2 covers 14 bases. This TCR was sampled from an adult in good health. The sequenced sample was peripheral blood, obtained on day 0 of AZD1222 vaccination. The CDR3 is CASSHGTSGSQETQYF. CDR3 in DNA: TGTGCCAGCAGCCACGGGACTAGCGGGAGTCAAGAGACCCAGTACTTC.